A selection of T cell receptor beta chains follows, all from one sample in a study of blood T cell repertoires in COVID-19. Assay: immunoSEQ multiplex PCR; the TCRdb copy retains only in-frame clones and omits some. The profile shows more than 250,000 clones, roughly 84% of them singletons. Sequencing input: peripheral blood. Receptor source: a human donor in a cohort sampled during active COVID-19. CDR3s include the opening cysteine and the closing phenylalanine or tryptophan. The D gene is left open where the match is weak.

V	J	D	CDR3	DNA
TRBV4-1	TRBJ2-2	TRBD2	CASSQLWGGGGANTGELFF	TGCGCCAGCAGCCAATTGTGGGGGGGAGGAGGCGCGAACACCGGGGAGCTGTTTTTT
TRBV6-5	TRBJ1-5	.	CASSYSSNQPQHF	TGTGCCAGCAGTTACTCGAGTAATCAGCCCCAGCATTTT
TRBV24-1	TRBJ1-2	.	CATSDFTGGYTF	TGTGCCACCAGTGACTTCACAGGGGGCTACACCTTC
TRBV5-1	TRBJ1-3	.	CASSLEEAMPSGNTIYF	TGCGCCAGCAGCTTGGAGGAGGCCATGCCCTCTGGAAACACCATATATTTT
TRBV6-5	TRBJ2-2	.	CASSYSRGWTGELFF	TGTGCCAGCAGTTACTCTCGGGGATGGACCGGGGAGCTGTTTTTT
TRBV12-3/TRBV12-4	TRBJ1-4	.	CASSLGRNEKLFF	TGTGCCAGCAGTTTGGGGCGTAATGAAAAACTGTTTTTT
TRBV4-3	TRBJ1-2	TRBD1	CASSPSILTGQGYYGYTF	TGCGCCAGCAGCCCTTCTATTTTGACGGGACAGGGTTATTATGGCTACACCTTC
TRBV3-1/TRBV3-2	TRBJ2-7	TRBD1	CASSLGQGSVYEQYF	TGTGCCAGCAGCCTCGGACAGGGTAGTGTCTACGAGCAGTACTTC
TRBV28	TRBJ2-1	TRBD2	CASSLGRAGDPYNEQFF	TGTGCCAGCAGTTTAGGTCGGGCGGGGGACCCCTACAATGAGCAGTTCTTC
TRBV6-4	TRBJ2-3	.	CASSPRDTGFGTQYF	TGTGCCAGCAGCCCCCGGGACACGGGATTCGGTACGCAGTATTTT
TRBV25-1	TRBJ2-1	.	CASRLGGSYNEQFF	TGTGCCAGCAGGCTAGGAGGTTCCTACAATGAGCAGTTCTTC
TRBV2	TRBJ2-5	.	CASSDWATTGPQYF	TGTGCCAGCAGTGACTGGGCTACGACAGGACCCCAGTACTTC
TRBV6-2/TRBV6-3	TRBJ2-7	TRBD1	CASSYTYTGERDYEQYF	TGTGCCAGCAGTTACACCTACACAGGGGAAAGGGACTACGAGCAGTACTTC
TRBV3-1/TRBV3-2	TRBJ2-3	.	CASSPMEGRITDTQYF	TGTGCCAGCAGCCCGATGGAGGGGCGGATCACAGATACGCAGTATTTT
TRBV28	TRBJ2-7	.	CASRPAAHYEQYF	TGTGCCAGCAGGCCGGCAGCGCACTACGAGCAGTACTTC
TRBV19	TRBJ2-2	TRBD2	CASSIRREGRAGELFF	TGTGCCAGTAGTATCCGACGGGAGGGCCGGGCCGGGGAGCTGTTTTTT